Reported below is one T cell receptor beta chain. How the authors handled the data: Amplified reference gene primers provided the basis for estimating nucleated cell counts. The assay was immunoSEQ multiplex PCR, and TCRdb's table has in-frame clones only and misses some. V, J and clone size are taken as reported in that table, and D and trimming were inferred from the DNA itself. The sample lists 200,000 to 250,000 clones; around 80% were seen once. The CDR3 spans 13 residues. The germline V gene encodes CDR1 GTSNPN and CDR2 SVGIG (reference sequence). Unmatched junction bases numbered 1, after V lost 0 bases and J lost 3 bases. The data are from a study of blood T cell repertoires in COVID-19. At the level of the study: There were acute and convalescent COVID-19 samples, and they came from the United States, Italy and Spain. Sample material is recorded as cDNA or gDNA derived from T cells, B-cell-depleted T cells, or PBMCs.

This chain connects TRBV30 to TRBJ1-1, with 7 bases aligning to TRBD1. The sequenced sample was peripheral blood. The source of this sequence is a human donor in a cohort sampled during active COVID-19. The CDR3 coding sequence is TGTGCCTGGAGTGTACAGGGGTACACTGAAGCTTTCTTT. This translates into CAWSVQGYTEAFF.